Shown below are 29 T cell receptor beta chains from a single sample sequenced in a study of cytomegalovirus exposure and HLA in healthy donors. Researchers ran the PCR with 60 Vbeta and 13 Jbeta primers. This table comes from immunoSEQ multiplex PCR, and its TCRdb copy is limited to in-frame clones, with some not included. The table lists 150,000 to 200,000 clones, roughly 80% of them singletons. Sequencing used PBMCs. Receptor source: a male donor in good health and CMV-seropositive.

This clone showed up just a few times. The J gene is TRBJ2-7, the V gene TRBV7-8, with D tentatively TRBD2 (6 bases). The V end was cut by 1 base, the J end by 5 bases, with 9 bases between. Per the germline V gene, CDR1 is SGHVS and CDR2 is FQNEAQ. The CDR3 covers 13 residues. CDR3 loop: CASSLGLADEQYF. CDR3 DNA sequence: TGTGCCAGCAGCTTAGGTTTAGCGGACGAGCAGTACTTC.

This sequence joins TRBV13 and TRBJ1-4; D uncertain. Trimming removed 1 base at V and 6 bases at J, with 12 bases between. CDR3 length equals 15 residues. CDR1 is PRHDT and CDR2 is FYEKMQ in the germline V gene (reference sequence). CDR3 sequence (DNA): TGTGCCAGCAGCTTAGAAGGGAGCGGGTATGAAAAACTGTTTTTT. Translated, it gives CASSLEGSGYEKLFF.

V is TRBV5-1 and J is TRBJ2-5; 11 bases agree with TRBD1. The CDR3 length is 14 residues. V lost 3 bases, J lost 6 bases, and 4 bases stayed unmatched. Germline V gene lookup returns CDR1 SGHRS and CDR2 YFSETQ. Written as DNA, the CDR3 is TGCGCCAGCAGCTGGGGGACAGGGGGACAGACCCAGTACTTC. This sequence encodes CASSWGTGGQTQYF.

The chain links TRBV6-1 to TRBJ2-7, with TRBD1 identical over 10 bases. V lost 7 bases, J lost 2 bases, and 2 bases stayed unmatched. Per germline, CDR1 MNHNS and CDR2 SASEGT. This CDR3 comprises 13 residues. The CDR3 loop reads CASTGTGAYEQYF. The CDR3 nucleotides read TGTGCCAGCACCGGGACAGGGGCCTACGAGCAGTACTTC.

This clone has only a few counts. This rearrangement joins TRBV18 to TRBJ1-5; 7 nucleotides agree with TRBD1. The length of the CDR3 is 14 residues. Germline V gene sequence: CDR1 KGHSH, CDR2 LQKENI. J was trimmed by 3 bases and V by 5 bases; bases with no gene match: 4. The CDR3 region is CASSWGQYNQPQHF. CDR3 DNA: TGTGCCAGCTCATGGGGACAGTACAATCAGCCCCAGCATTTT.

This rearrangement joins TRBV4-1 to TRBJ2-1, with a tentative D call TRBD2 (6 bases). The CDR3 totals 15 residues. V lost 0 bases and J lost 10, with 16 bases in between. Germline V gene lookup returns CDR1 MGHRA and CDR2 YSYEKL. The CDR3 is CASSQELGLGREQFF. DNA of the CDR3: TGCGCCAGCAGCCAAGAGCTGGGACTCGGCCGCGAGCAGTTCTTC.

The rearrangement joins TRBV2 to TRBJ2-7, with D tentatively TRBD1 (6 bases). Germline V gives CDR1 SNHLY, CDR2 FYNNEI. The CDR3 runs 15 residues. V lost 0 bases, J lost 7 bases, and 16 bases lay in between. The CDR3 DNA follows: TGTGCCAGCAGTGAAGCGAATCTGGGGGCGGATGAGCAGTACTTC. Protein sequence: CASSEANLGADEQYF. The full variable domain, its missing parts supplied by reference TRBV2 and TRBJ2-7, is EPEVTQTPSHQVTQMGQEVILRCVPISNHLYFYWYRQILGQKVEFLVSFYNNEISEKSEIFDDQFSVERPDGSNFTLKIRSTKLEDSAMYFCASSEANLGADEQYFGPGTRLTVT.

The J gene is TRBJ2-7, the V gene TRBV30; maybe TRBD2 (5 bases). This CDR3 is built from 13 residues. Trimming took off 7 bases at V and 4 bases at J, with 17 bases between the two ends. Germline V gene sequence: CDR1 GTSNPN, CDR2 SVGIG (reference sequence). The CDR3 is CASHPSGTYEQYF. As DNA, the CDR3 is TGTGCCTCGCACCCGAGCGGTACTTACGAGCAGTACTTC.

The rearrangement uses TRBV7-4 and TRBJ2-4; no definite D call. Germline-derived CDR1 and CDR2 are SGHVT and SQSDAQ. Trimming cost V 3 bases and J 12 bases, with 3 bases left between them. The CDR3 consists of 9 residues. CDR3 nucleotides: TGTGCCAGCAGCTTTCATCAGTACTTC. Its protein product is CASSFHQYF.

The chain combines TRBV14 with TRBJ2-1; 8 positions agree with TRBD2. The junction had 3 bases not matched to a gene; V was cut back by 4 bases and J by 4 bases. Germline loops: CDR1 SGHDN, CDR2 FVKESK. The CDR3 has 14 residues. The chain's CDR3 is CASSRASGYNEQFF. The CDR3 nucleotides read TGTGCCAGCAGCCGGGCTAGCGGGTACAATGAGCAGTTCTTC.

The chain has TRBV28 and TRBJ1-2, with a possible D match to TRBD1 (6 bases). The germline gives CDR1 MDHEN, CDR2 SYDVKM. This CDR3 is 13 amino acids long. V was clipped by 2 bases and J by 7 bases, with 11 bases between them. CDR3 coding DNA: TGTGCCAGCAGTTTACAGGGGACCGGTGGCTACACCTTC. Its translation: CASSLQGTGGYTF.

There are a few counts of this clone. The chain employs TRBV9 and TRBJ2-7; TRBD2 matches at 9 bases. J lost 3 bases, V lost 1 base, and 2 bases had no gene match. Germline assignment: CDR1 SGDLS and CDR2 YYNGEE. This CDR3 contains 14 residues. The CDR3 DNA sequence: TGTGCCAGCAGCGTATCAGCGGGAGGCTACGAGCAGTACTTC. Translating it yields CASSVSAGGYEQYF.

V and J are TRBV2 and TRBJ2-1; 10 nucleotides line up with TRBD2. CDR3 length: 16 residues. CDR1 is SNHLY and CDR2 is FYNNEI in the germline V gene. The trim removed 0 bases at V and 9 bases at J, leaving 8 bases unmatched. The CDR3 spells CASSEAASGSISEQFF. Written as DNA, the CDR3 is TGTGCCAGCAGTGAAGCGGCTAGCGGGAGTATAAGTGAGCAGTTCTTC.

The chain links TRBV7-3 to TRBJ1-5; a possible D gene is TRBD1 (6 bases). The V end lost 5 bases, the J end lost 1 base, and 12 bases lay between the germline ends. The CDR3 is 15 amino acids. The germline V gene encodes CDR1 SGHTA and CDR2 FQGTGA. The CDR3 bases are TGTGCCAGCAGCCCTACAGGGTCGAGCAATCAGCCCCAGCATTTT. The encoded protein is CASSPTGSSNQPQHF.

The chain employs TRBV10-3 and TRBJ1-4, with D perhaps TRBD1 (6 bases). The V end lost 2 bases, the J end lost 5 bases, and 12 bases lay between the germline ends. From germline, CDR1 is ENHRY and CDR2 SYGVKD. CDR3 length equals 15 residues. The DNA of the CDR3 is TGTGCCATCAGTGAGAGGACAGCTAAAAATGAAAAACTGTTTTTT. As protein: CAISERTAKNEKLFF.

V is TRBV29-1 and J is TRBJ2-3; 9 bases are shared with TRBD1. V trimming: 6 bases; J trimming: 6 bases; junction bases outside the gene matches: 1. Germline values: CDR1 SQVTM, CDR2 ANQGSEA. There are 11 residues in the CDR3. DNA for the CDR3: TGCAGCGTAGGGACAGGGGATACGCAGTATTTT. This encodes CSVGTGDTQYF.

As for this clone: The junction does not match germline at one end; this may be a read error. The V gene is TRBV7-7, the J gene TRBJ2-6, with TRBD2 matching 9 bases. The CDR3 is made up of 17 amino acids. The germline CDR1 and CDR2 sequences are SSHAT and FNYEAQ (reference sequence). The CDR3 DNA sequence: TGTGCTAGCAGACCACTAGCGGGTAACACTGGGGCCAACGTCCTGACTTTC. Protein sequence: CASRPLAGNTGANVLTF.

This clone was seen a few times. The genes are TRBV7-8 and TRBJ1-5; D possibly corresponds to TRBD1 (6 bases). CDR3 length: 15 amino acids. The ends were cut back, 8 bases at V and 0 bases at J, with 14 bases in the middle. CDR1 is SGHVS and CDR2 is FQNEAQ in the germline V gene. CDR3 protein: CASGDTRYSNQPQHF. Here the CDR3 DNA reads TGTGCCAGCGGGGACACCCGCTATAGCAATCAGCCCCAGCATTTT.

This clone has more than one count but fewer than ten. The sample has other DNA sequences that encode this CDR3 too. The rearrangement uses TRBV28 and TRBJ2-7, with TRBD1 matching over 9 bases. V shed 5 bases and J 3 bases; nucleotides not matched to a gene: 2. Germline CDR1 and CDR2: MDHEN and SYDVKM. This CDR3 has 13 residues. The CDR3 nucleotides read TGTGCCAGCAGTCCGGGACAGGGCTACGAGCAGTACTTC. Translated: CASSPGQGYEQYF.

The V and J genes are TRBV30 and TRBJ2-3; D is unresolved. The germline V gene encodes CDR1 GTSNPN and CDR2 SVGIG (reference sequence). V lost 2 bases and J 0 bases, leaving 9 bases between the germline ends. The CDR3 totals 14 residues. The chain's CDR3 is CAWSLQSSTDTQYF. CDR3 nucleotide sequence: TGTGCCTGGAGTCTACAGTCTAGCACAGATACGCAGTATTTT.

The rearrangement links TRBV13 to TRBJ1-4, with 7 bases identical to TRBD1. Germline CDR1 and CDR2: PRHDT and FYEKMQ (reference sequence). The trim removed 2 bases at V and 7 bases at J, leaving 4 bases unmatched. This CDR3 has 14 amino acids. In DNA, the CDR3 is TGTGCCAGCAGCTTAACAGGGGTGGGTGAAAAACTGTTTTTT. As protein: CASSLTGVGEKLFF.

The chain employs TRBV29-1 and TRBJ2-2; 14 bases map to TRBD2. CDR1 is SQVTM and CDR2 is ANQGSEA in the germline V gene. The CDR3 covers 16 residues. J was trimmed by 7 bases and V by 8 bases; bases with no gene match: 12. For the CDR3, the DNA is TGCAGCATAACTGTGGGGACTAGCGGGAGTTTCGGGGAGCTGTTTTTT. This encodes CSITVGTSGSFGELFF.

V usage is TRBV28 and J usage is TRBJ2-3; D possibly corresponds to TRBD1 (6 bases). The CDR3 contains 16 residues. Germline loops: CDR1 MDHEN, CDR2 SYDVKM. V was cut by 4 bases and J by 1 base, with 15 bases left in between. This chain's CDR3 is CASSSFEAGGTDTQYF. The CDR3 coding sequence is TGTGCCAGCAGTTCCTTCGAGGCAGGGGGCACAGATACGCAGTATTTT.

This clone was seen just once. This chain joins TRBV27 and TRBJ2-3; 10 positions match TRBD1. The junction had 10 bases not matched to a gene; V was cut back by 7 bases and J by 6 bases. The CDR3 length is 15 residues. CDR1 and CDR2 (germline): MNHEY, SMNVEV (reference sequence). The CDR3 sequence is CASTSGGQGQDTQYF. In nucleotides, the CDR3 is TGTGCCAGCACCTCCGGGGGACAGGGGCAGGATACGCAGTATTTT.

The sample holds one count of this clone. The gene calls are TRBV4-2 and TRBJ1-4; 7 bases line up with TRBD1. V lost 0 bases, J lost 2 bases, and 0 bases stayed unmatched. The CDR3 is 15 amino acids. In germline, CDR1 is LGHNA, CDR2 YNFKEQ. Here the CDR3 DNA reads TGTGCCAGCAGCCAAGACAGGGGGACTAATGAAAAACTGTTTTTT. Translated, it gives CASSQDRGTNEKLFF.

The sample holds one count of this clone. This chain's CDR3 is CPGSPMDRGYTGELFF. CDR3 nucleotides: TGTCCTGGGAGCCCCATGGACAGGGGGTACACCGGGGAGCTGTTTTTT. The gene calls are TRBV22-1 and TRBJ2-2; the table's D call, TRBD1, was not checked against the DNA. TRBV22-1 is annotated as a pseudogene. This CDR3 is built from 16 residues.

This rearrangement joins TRBV7-6 to TRBJ2-3; 7 bases are a match to TRBD2. The CDR3 is 14 residues long. The germline V gene has CDR1 SGHVS and CDR2 FNYEAQ. J lost 2 bases, V lost 8 bases, and 7 bases had no gene match. The CDR3 coding sequence is TGTGCCAGCGCTGCTAGCGGTCCCACAGATACGCAGTATTTT. Translation gives CASAASGPTDTQYF.

This clone was seen once. The chain links TRBV7-2 to TRBJ1-5, with no clear D. V was trimmed by 5 bases and J by 1 base, leaving 6 bases between them. The CDR3 is made up of 13 amino acids. Germline V gene lookup returns CDR1 SGHTA and CDR2 FQGNSA. Written as DNA, the CDR3 is TGTGCCAGCAGCCCTAGCAGCAATCAGCCCCAGCATTTT. This gives the protein CASSPSSNQPQHF.

The chain carries TRBV19 and TRBJ2-5; D is possibly TRBD2 (6 bases). The V gene's germline CDR1 is LNHDA and CDR2 SQIVND (reference sequence). Trimming cost V 2 bases and J 9 bases, with 13 bases left between them. This CDR3 comprises 13 residues. CDR3 DNA: TGTGCCAGTAGTATAACAGGCGGGACGGCCCAGTACTTC. This gives the protein CASSITGGTAQYF.